Listed below are T cell receptor beta chains from one sample, sequenced in a study of shared clonotypes between healthy human individuals. The method was immunoSEQ multiplex PCR; TCRdb's version includes in-frame clones alone and lacks a portion of them. The table has roughly 1,600,000 clones, less than 99% seen once; the top ten hold approximately 0.38%. Sequencing was performed on naive CD4+ T cells sorted from blood. The receptors were gathered from a man in his thirties or forties in good health. Each CDR3 is given with its conserved first and last residue. A D gene is named only where the DNA matches it firmly. Clone size appears in some rows only: once, few, many, or a class for an expanded clone.

>.|.|TRBJ1-5|TRBV18
TGTGCCAGCTCACCATTCGTTGGAGGGGGGAATCAGCCCCAGCATTTT
CASSPFVGGGNQPQHF
>.|.|TRBJ2-5|TRBV28
TGTGCCAGCAGTCCAACTAATACTAGGCGTGTAGAGACCCAGTACTTC
CASSPTNTRRVETQYF
>.|TRBD1|TRBJ2-7|TRBV7-7
TGTGCTAGCAGCTTGGCCCCAGGGGGCGATTACGAGCAGTACTTC
CASSLAPGGDYEQYF
>.|.|TRBJ1-5|TRBV7-6
TGTGCCAGCAGCTTAGGACAGGTGGATCAGCCCCAGCATTTT
CASSLGQVDQPQHF
>.|TRBD2|TRBJ2-1|TRBV28
TGTGCCAGCAGTTTAGGGCTAGCGGGGTACAATGAGCAGTTCTTC
CASSLGLAGYNEQFF
>.|.|TRBJ1-4|TRBV6-1
TGTGCCAGCACCTCCGGGACGGCGGTTGAAAAACTGTTTTTT
CASTSGTAVEKLFF
>.|.|TRBJ2-3|TRBV28
TGTGCCAGCAGTGCCCCGGGACTCCGAGATACGCAGTATTTT
CASSAPGLRDTQYF
>.|TRBD2|TRBJ2-5|TRBV7-9
TGTGCCAGCAGCTTAGGAACTAGCGGGAGCGGGGAGACCCAGTACTTC
CASSLGTSGSGETQYF
>.|TRBD2|TRBJ2-5|TRBV5-1
TGCGCCAGCAGAGGACAGACAGGGGCGACTAGCGGGAGGGCTGGCGAGACCCAGTACTTC
CASRGQTGATSGRAGETQYF
>.|TRBD1|TRBJ2-7|TRBV5-4
TGTGCCAGCAGCCGTGTAGGACAGGGCGCCTACGAGCAGTACTTC
CASSRVGQGAYEQYF
>.|.|TRBJ2-7|TRBV7-2
TGTGCCAGCAGCTTAGAAGGAGGAGTATCCTACGAGCAGTACTTC
CASSLEGGVSYEQYF
>.|.|TRBJ1-4|TRBV15
TGTGCCACCAGCAGAGGCCGACAGGTTGAAAAACTGTTTTTT
CATSRGRQVEKLFF
>few|TRBD1|TRBJ2-5|TRBV5-1
TGCGCCAGCAGCTCGGGACAGGGAGGGGAGACCCAGTACTTC
CASSSGQGGETQYF
>.|.|TRBJ2-7|TRBV19
TGTGCCACCTCAGCGGAGTCCTACGAGCAGTACTTC
CATSAESYEQYF
>.|TRBD2|TRBJ2-7|TRBV6-5
TGTGCCAGCAGTTCCGGACTAGCGGGAGGGTCCTACGAGCAGTACTTC
CASSSGLAGGSYEQYF
>.|.|TRBJ1-2|TRBV29-1
TGCAGCGTTGCATCCGGACGAGACTATGGCTACACCTTC
CSVASGRDYGYTF
>.|.|TRBJ2-1|TRBV5-4
TGTGCCAGCAGCTTGGACAGGAACAATGAGCAGTTCTTC
CASSLDRNNEQFF
>.|.|TRBJ1-5|TRBV18
TGTGCCAGCTCACCAATGCAGGCAGACAATCAGCCCCAGCATTTT
CASSPMQADNQPQHF
>.|.|TRBJ1-1|TRBV5-4
TGTGCCAGCAGCGCCGGGGGGACTGAAGCTTTCTTT
CASSAGGTEAFF
>once|.|TRBJ2-4|TRBV18
TGTGCCAGCTCACCCCCTCCGCCTAGCATTCAGTACTTC
CASSPPPPSIQYF
>.|.|TRBJ1-1|TRBV28
TGTGCCAGCAGTCAAAACAGTGAAGCTTTCTTT
CASSQNSEAFF
>.|.|TRBJ2-1|TRBV6-1
TGTGCCAGCAGTGTTTGGGCAGTCACGAGCTCCTACAATGAGCAGTTCTTC
CASSVWAVTSSYNEQFF
>.|TRBD2|TRBJ2-1|TRBV7-9
TGTGCCAGCAGCACCGGGACTAGCGGCAATGAGCAGTTCTTC
CASSTGTSGNEQFF
>.|.|TRBJ2-7|TRBV23-1
TGCGCCAGCGGCGGCGGGTCCTACGAGCAGTACTTC
CASGGGSYEQYF
>.|.|TRBJ2-1|TRBV9
TGTGCCAGCAGCGTAGGGGGAGCGGGCAATGAGCAGTTCTTC
CASSVGGAGNEQFF
>.|TRBD1|TRBJ1-1|TRBV9
TGTGCCAGCAGCTCTAGACCCGGGACAGGGGAAGCTTTCTTT
CASSSRPGTGEAFF
>.|.|TRBJ2-7|TRBV5-8
TGTGCCAGCAGCTTGGGGGTAAATTACGAGCAGTACTTC
CASSLGVNYEQYF
>.|.|TRBJ2-1|TRBV2
TGTGCCAGCAGGAGGAATTGGGACTCCGATGAGCAGTTCTTC
CASRRNWDSDEQFF
>once|.|TRBJ1-3|TRBV9
TGTGCCAGCAGCGTTAGCAGGACTATTTCTGGAAACACCATATATTTT
CASSVSRTISGNTIYF
>.|TRBD2|TRBJ2-7|TRBV28
TGTGCCAGCAACCGACTAGCGGGAGGAAGCGAGCAGTACTTC
CASNRLAGGSEQYF
>.|.|TRBJ2-6|TRBV2
TGTGCCAGCAGTGACGATGCTGGGGCCAACGTCCTGACTTTC
CASSDDAGANVLTF
>.|.|TRBJ1-2|TRBV6-5
TGTGCCAGCAGTTACTCCGTGACAGAACTCTATGGCTACACCTTC
CASSYSVTELYGYTF
>.|.|TRBJ2-5|TRBV28
TGTGCCAGCGCGAGGGGTCCCTGGGAGACCCAGTACTTC
CASARGPWETQYF
>.|.|TRBJ2-1|TRBV7-3
TGTGCCAGCAGCCTGCGGCCTGGGGAGCAGTTCTTC
CASSLRPGEQFF
>.|TRBD2|TRBJ2-2|TRBV11-2
TGTGCCAGCAGCTTAGATCTTCTAGCGGGAGGGTTAACCGGGGAGCTGTTTTTT
CASSLDLLAGGLTGELFF
>.|TRBD2|TRBJ2-1|TRBV5-1
TGCGCCAGCAGCCCCGGACTAGCGGGGCATGAGCAGTTCTTC
CASSPGLAGHEQFF
>.|.|TRBJ2-7|TRBV10-3
TGTGCCATCAGTGAGTCAGTTGGGGGACCCTTCCCCTACGAGCAGTACTTC
CAISESVGGPFPYEQYF
>.|TRBD1|TRBJ2-7|TRBV7-3
TGTGCCAGCAGCGCCGGGACAGGGGAATCCTACGAGCAGTACTTC
CASSAGTGESYEQYF
>.|.|TRBJ2-7|TRBV5-4
TGTGCCAGCAGCTTACTCGGGGGTTTTGGAGGCTACGAGCAGTACTTC
CASSLLGGFGGYEQYF
>.|TRBD1|TRBJ2-5|TRBV30
TGTGCCTGGGGGACAGGGGGCCAAGAGACCCAGTACTTC
CAWGTGGQETQYF
>.|.|TRBJ2-5|TRBV2
TGTGCGAGCACCAGTTCCGGGACCCAGTACTTC
CASTSSGTQYF
>.|TRBD1|TRBJ1-2|TRBV7-9
TGTGCCAGCAGCTCGGGACAGGGGGAAAATGGCTACACCTTC
CASSSGQGENGYTF
>.|.|TRBJ1-4|TRBV11-2
TGTGCCAGCAGCCCTCCTTATGGGTCGGCTAATGAAAAACTGTTTTTT
CASSPPYGSANEKLFF
>once|.|TRBJ2-3|TRBV5-4
TGTGCCAGCAGCTTGAAATCCACAGATACGCAGTATTTT
CASSLKSTDTQYF
>.|.|TRBJ1-4|TRBV2
TGTGCCAGCACAGGGCGGGAAAAACTGTTTTTT
CASTGREKLFF
>.|TRBD1|TRBJ1-1|TRBV14
TGTGCCAGCAGCCCTGACAGGGTGGGTGAAGCTTTCTTT
CASSPDRVGEAFF
>.|TRBD2|TRBJ2-5|TRBV7-2
TGTGCCAGCAGCTTAAGGCGGGGGGCGGAGACCCAGTACTTC
CASSLRRGAETQYF
>.|.|TRBJ1-5|TRBV28
TGTGCCAGCAGTTTATTGGACGGTTCCCAGCATTTT
CASSLLDGSQHF
>.|.|TRBJ1-1|TRBV6-5
TGTGCCAGCAGTCCTATCTTTGGAGGGAACACTGAAGCTTTCTTT
CASSPIFGGNTEAFF
>.|TRBD1|TRBJ2-7|TRBV28
TGTGCCAGCAGTTTCTACCGGGACAGGGACAACTACGAGCAGTACTTC
CASSFYRDRDNYEQYF
>.|.|TRBJ2-7|TRBV7-2
TGTGCCAGCAGCATTCCGGGAACCTACGAGCAGTACTTC
CASSIPGTYEQYF
>.|.|TRBJ2-5|TRBV28
TGTGCCAGCCATTCCGCAGGGCAAGAGACCCAGTACTTC
CASHSAGQETQYF
>.|.|TRBJ2-6|TRBV5-1
TGCGCCAGCAGCTTGAGTCCAAAGGGTTTAGGGACTGGGGCCAACGTCCTGACTTTC
CASSLSPKGLGTGANVLTF
>.|.|TRBJ1-3|TRBV6-6
TGTGCCAGCAGTTATTTGGAGGTCTCTGGAAACACCATATATTTT
CASSYLEVSGNTIYF
>.|.|TRBJ1-5|TRBV19
TGTGCCAGTAGACGGCAGATTAATCAGCCCCAGCATTTT
CASRRQINQPQHF
>.|TRBD1|TRBJ1-1|TRBV18
TGTGCCAGCTCACCCAGGGGACAGGGGGCGCGAGTTGGTTACACTGAAGCTTTCTTT
CASSPRGQGARVGYTEAFF
>.|TRBD1|TRBJ1-1|TRBV4-2
TGTGCCAGCAGCCACCCGGACAGGGCGAACACTGAAGCTTTCTTT
CASSHPDRANTEAFF
>.|.|TRBJ2-7|TRBV9
TGTGCCAGCAGCGTAGGCGCAAAAAGCTCCTACGAGCAGTACTTC
CASSVGAKSSYEQYF
>.|.|TRBJ1-1|TRBV28
TGTGCCAGCAGTCCGATCACCGTAACAACGACTGAAGCTTTCTTT
CASSPITVTTTEAFF